This TCR beta chain was recorded in a study of vaccination and CD4 T cells after COVID-19. The treatment was: approximately nine-day PBMC culture with coronavirus spike peptide pools or control peptides (ViraFEST assay). Antigen-specific T cells were expanded with peptide pools by ViraFEST, and TCRs were then sequenced. To note about this clonotype: Its target is unknown.

With the Oncomine TCR Beta short-read assay, DNA from cultured CD4+ T cells was sequenced. Via MiXCR, TCRdb re-called the PCR reads, giving one row per CDR3 protein. The table includes about 18,000 distinct CDR3 sequences, over 50% detected once. The receptor was derived from a human donor who had recovered from COVID-19. The sequences come from CD4+ T cells from blood, cultured in vitro, collected before SARS-CoV-2 vaccination.

CDR3 bases: TGTGCCAGCAGCCGGACAGGGAGGTACACCGGGGAGCTGTTTTTT. It specifies CASSRTGRYTGELFF. The chain employs TRBV6-1 and TRBJ2-2; 8 bases line up with TRBD1. V trimming: 6 bases; J trimming: 3 bases; junction bases outside the gene matches: 6. Per germline, CDR1 MNHNS and CDR2 SASEGT. The CDR3 runs to 15 residues.